One and the same sample provided the 8 T cell receptor beta chains below, sequenced in a study of siplizumab effects on memory and regulatory T cells. Assay used: immunoSEQ multiplex PCR; TCRdb lists only in-frame clones, some missing. Here the sample spans about 72,000 clones, more than 80% being singletons. Source material: CD8+ T cells sorted from blood. Every receptor here comes from a human donor in good health.

The chain employs TRBV7-9 and TRBJ2-6; D gene ambiguous. This CDR3 region has 18 residues. Trimming pared 4 bases from V and 0 bases from J, leaving 16 bases between. Germline loops: CDR1 SEHNR, CDR2 FQNEAQ (reference sequence). In DNA form, the CDR3 reads TGTGCCAGCAGCTCCCCGGGTCCTCCTGTCTCTGGGGCCAACGTCCTGACTTTC. It codes for CASSSPGPPVSGANVLTF.

V usage is TRBV4-2 and J usage is TRBJ2-7; 8 bases line up with TRBD2. CDR1 LGHNA and CDR2 YNFKEQ come from the germline V gene. The V and J ends lost 4 bases and 2 bases, in that order; junction bases with no gene match: 7. The CDR3 spans 15 residues. The CDR3 sequence is CASSPAFGGAYEQYF. The CDR3 DNA sequence: TGTGCCAGCAGCCCCGCTTTCGGGGGGGCCTACGAGCAGTACTTC.

This clone was seen more than once but under ten times. The chain is built from TRBV6-4 and TRBJ2-7; 9 positions agree with TRBD1. The CDR3 is 13 residues long. The germline gives CDR1 MRHNA, CDR2 SNTAGT. The V gene end was trimmed by 2 bases and the J gene end by 6 bases; junction bases not matched to a gene: 2. CDR3: CASSDGQGSEQYF. In nucleotides, the CDR3 is TGTGCCAGCAGTGACGGACAGGGGAGCGAGCAGTACTTC.

The J gene is TRBJ2-5, the V gene TRBV5-6, with a tentative D call TRBD1 (6 bases). Between the trimmed V and J ends, which lost 4 bases and 0 bases, there was a span of 10 bases. Germline values: CDR1 SGHDT, CDR2 YYEEEE. This CDR3 spans 14 amino acids. This CDR3 reads CASSTDRNQETQYF. For the CDR3, the DNA is TGTGCCAGCAGCACCGACAGGAACCAAGAGACCCAGTACTTC.

V and J are TRBV6-1 and TRBJ1-3; D not resolved. This CDR3 is built from 15 residues. Germline V lookup: CDR1 MNHNS, CDR2 SASEGT. V was shortened by 4 bases and J by 0 bases, with 10 bases between the two germline ends. The CDR3 DNA is TGTGCCAGCAGTGTAGGGCGCTTCTCTGGAAACACCATATATTTT. Its translation: CASSVGRFSGNTIYF.

The genes are TRBV7-6 and TRBJ2-2; TRBD2 might be the D (5 bases). This CDR3 spans 16 amino acids. Trimming pared 6 bases from V and 2 bases from J, leaving 16 bases between. The germline V gene has CDR1 SGHVS and CDR2 FNYEAQ. The CDR3 region is CASRRDGGFNTGELFF. In nucleotides, the CDR3 is TGTGCCAGCAGGCGAGACGGAGGTTTTAACACCGGGGAGCTGTTTTTT. The whole variable domain, remainder taken from reference TRBV7-6 and TRBJ2-2, is GAGVSQSPRYKVTKRGQDVALRCDPISGHVSLYWYRQALGQGPEFLTYFNYEAQQDKSGLPNDRFSAERPEGSISTLTIQRTEQRDSAMYRCASRRDGGFNTGELFFGEGSRLTVL.

V usage is TRBV5-4 and J usage is TRBJ1-1, with D tentatively TRBD1 (5 bases). V lost 3 bases, J lost 6 bases, and 12 bases lay in between. Per the germline V gene, CDR1 is SGHNT and CDR2 is YYREEE (reference sequence). This CDR3 has 13 residues. The CDR3 reads CASSWDLDPEAFF. In nucleotides, the CDR3 is TGTGCCAGCAGCTGGGACCTAGACCCTGAAGCTTTCTTT.

This chain links TRBV5-1 with TRBJ1-1, with 7 bases matching TRBD1. The CDR3 sequence is 15 residues long. The junction had 8 bases not matched to a gene; V was cut back by 0 bases and J by 6 bases. Germline lookup yields CDR1 SGHRS and CDR2 YFSETQ. This CDR3 reads CASSLGKGARPEAFF. In DNA form, the CDR3 reads TGCGCCAGCAGCTTGGGTAAGGGGGCGCGTCCTGAAGCTTTCTTT.